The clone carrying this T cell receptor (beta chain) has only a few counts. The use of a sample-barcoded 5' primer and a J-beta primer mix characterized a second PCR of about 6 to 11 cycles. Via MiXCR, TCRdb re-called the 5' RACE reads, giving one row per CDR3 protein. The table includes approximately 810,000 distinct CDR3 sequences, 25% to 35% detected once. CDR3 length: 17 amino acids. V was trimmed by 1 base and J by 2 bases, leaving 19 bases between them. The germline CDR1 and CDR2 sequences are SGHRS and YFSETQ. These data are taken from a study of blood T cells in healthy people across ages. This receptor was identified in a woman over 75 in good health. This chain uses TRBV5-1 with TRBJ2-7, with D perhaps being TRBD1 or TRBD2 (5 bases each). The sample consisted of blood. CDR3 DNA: TGCGCCAGCAGCTTGTTTGTGCAGGGATCCGGGGCCTACGAGCAGTACTTC. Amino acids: CASSLFVQGSGAYEQYF.